The entry below gives a single TCR beta chain sequence along with its context. This record belongs to a study of blood T cell repertoires in COVID-19. Turning to the study itself: Spain, Italy and the United States supplied samples that represented acute and convalescent COVID-19. Sample material is recorded as cDNA or gDNA derived from T cells, B-cell-depleted T cells, or PBMCs.

V lost 1 base and J lost 0, with 7 bases in between. Germline CDR1 and CDR2: SGHTA and FQGNSA. This CDR3 is built from 15 residues. Original processing notes: Amplification of reference gene primers provided the estimated nucleated cell counts. Sequencing used immunoSEQ multiplex PCR; TCRdb keeps in-frame clones, though not all of them. Clonal size and the V and J genes are those of that table, whereas D and trimming came from the DNA. The sample includes about 60,000 clones, 85% to 90% of them seen just once. V and J are TRBV7-2 and TRBJ1-5; unclear D gene. The sequence derives from a human donor with active COVID-19. The donor label of this sample is uncertain. What was sequenced was peripheral blood. The CDR3 is CASSLEAHSNQPQHF. DNA of the CDR3: TGTGCCAGCAGCTTAGAAGCCCATAGCAATCAGCCCCAGCATTTT.